This T cell receptor beta chain was recorded in a study of spatial heterogeneity in lung cancer (dated by TCRdb to between 2018 and 2021). Regarding the study in general: More beta-chain than alpha-chain transcripts were consistently detected, likely reflecting higher beta-chain transcript abundance. In the raw uncorrected reads, each unique combination of TCR and UMI appeared more than ten times on average. In non-small cell lung cancer, the study made a quantitative comparison of TCR alpha and beta repertoires among multiple tumor regions, matched nontumor lung and blood. TCR repertoire features were related to nonsynonymous mutation counts determined by whole-exome sequencing of tumor tissue. Both alpha and beta chains were TCR-sequenced in approximately 220 tumor regions, approximately 67 matched nontumor lung samples and 45 to 60 PBMC samples obtained at surgery.

General study outcomes and caveats: Ubiquitous expanded tumor TCRs were found in blood more often at tumor resection than at routine follow-up. Additional single-cell paired TCR alpha and beta sequencing was considered necessary to confirm, at a functional level, the hypothesis that regional TCRs recognize regional mutations.

Library creation used 5' RACE. The sequencer was a NextSeq 500. In the TCR library protocol, a unique molecular identifier was attached to each TCR cDNA molecule so that PCR and sequencing errors could be corrected. On the authors' methods: TCR identification, UMI-based error correction and CDR3 extraction were performed with Decombinator tools. Expanded TCRs were defined as those above a frequency of 2 per 1,000, corresponding to the top 1% of the tumor frequency distribution. Renyi diversity was computed with the R vegan package after each repertoire had been subsampled 100 times to 5,000 TCRs. CDR3 similarity networks were built from amino acid triplet string-kernel similarity, with CDR3s being connected when pairwise similarity was above 0.82. TCRdb trimmed public reads at Q25 via fastp, called clones via MiXCR and kept in-frame beta chains. Rows are unified per CDR3 protein, each entry keeping the most common DNA and genes. Here the V and J calls rest on TCRdb's processing, not on the authors' analysis. The sample contains around 60,000 distinct CDR3 sequences, 7.5% to 8.5% of them found a single time. Jointly, the top ten make up less than 15% of the sample.

Read against the paper, the sample's time point label means: sample taken at primary tumor resection. Whole RNA extracted from tumor and nontumor lung tissue, or from cryopreserved PBMC samples, was used for TCR sequencing without cell sorting. Donors were about 70 patients with early-stage, untreated non-small cell lung cancer from the lung TRACERx cohort. Only patients for whom sufficient RNA was available from at least two tumor regions were selected for TCR sequencing. This clonotype was found many times. Its specific antigen is unknown. No much larger clonotype is one base removed from it; base qualities were not supplied. The source material was PBMCs, sampled at surgery. The sequence came from a female donor with early-stage non-small cell lung cancer.

CDR3 region: CASSSWRVYGYTF. The DNA sequence reads TGTGCCAGCAGTTCATGGCGGGTCTATGGCTACACCTTC. The sequence links TRBV28 to TRBJ1-2; the D gene remains uncertain. Trimming removed 4 bases from V and 4 bases from J, leaving 10 bases between the germline ends. The CDR3 has 13 amino acids, counting the end cysteine and phenylalanine. Kept here is only the CDR3 DNA, which spans 39 bases and is read in frame from base 1. CDR1 is given as MDHEN and CDR2 as SYDVKM, both from the germline V gene.